The T cell receptor (beta chain) under discussion was sequenced for a study of control samples from healthy donors and cancer patients. Repertoires were generated with immunoSEQ multiplex PCR, while TCRdb's copy carries only in-frame clones and drops some. The table has more than 95,000 clones, around 87% seen once. Germline-derived CDR1 and CDR2 are MDHEN and SYDVKM. The ends were cut back, 2 bases at V and 4 bases at J, with 9 bases in the middle. The CDR3 contains 13 residues. This clone was seen only a few times. Sequencing was performed on blood. The clonotype comes from a man between 60 and 70 years old in good health. The V and J genes are TRBV28 and TRBJ2-7; the D is unclear. The DNA for the CDR3 is TGTGCCAGCAGTTTAACCACAGCATACGAGCAGTACTTC. Translated: CASSLTTAYEQYF.